This T cell receptor beta chain was sequenced during a study of cytomegalovirus exposure and HLA in healthy donors. Study-wide context: As released early, the data held roughly 85 million unique TCRs from HLA-typed donors.

A note on this clone: Its antigen is currently unknown.

Study results and caveats: Reportedly, TCR beta sequences accurately predicted HLA-A and HLA-B alleles in most subjects. Most likely, a cluster of highly shared sequence variants arose as a sequencing artifact.

CDR3 length equals 14 residues. V was shortened by 6 bases and J by 3 bases, with 16 bases between the two germline ends. CDR1 is SGHDT and CDR2 is YYEEEE in the germline V gene. The PCR employed 60 Vbeta primers together with 13 Jbeta primers. Profiling relied on immunoSEQ multiplex PCR, and the TCRdb table lists in-frame clones only, not all of them. In the table there are nearly 110,000 clones, 76% of which are singletons. This sequence originates from a man aged 18-30 years in good health and CMV-seronegative. V usage is TRBV5-6 and J usage is TRBJ2-7, with D possibly matching TRBD1 (6 bases). Sequencing used PBMCs. Here the CDR3 reads CASNPTGRGYEQYF. The CDR3 coding sequence is TGTGCCAGCAACCCGACGGGCAGGGGCTACGAGCAGTACTTC.